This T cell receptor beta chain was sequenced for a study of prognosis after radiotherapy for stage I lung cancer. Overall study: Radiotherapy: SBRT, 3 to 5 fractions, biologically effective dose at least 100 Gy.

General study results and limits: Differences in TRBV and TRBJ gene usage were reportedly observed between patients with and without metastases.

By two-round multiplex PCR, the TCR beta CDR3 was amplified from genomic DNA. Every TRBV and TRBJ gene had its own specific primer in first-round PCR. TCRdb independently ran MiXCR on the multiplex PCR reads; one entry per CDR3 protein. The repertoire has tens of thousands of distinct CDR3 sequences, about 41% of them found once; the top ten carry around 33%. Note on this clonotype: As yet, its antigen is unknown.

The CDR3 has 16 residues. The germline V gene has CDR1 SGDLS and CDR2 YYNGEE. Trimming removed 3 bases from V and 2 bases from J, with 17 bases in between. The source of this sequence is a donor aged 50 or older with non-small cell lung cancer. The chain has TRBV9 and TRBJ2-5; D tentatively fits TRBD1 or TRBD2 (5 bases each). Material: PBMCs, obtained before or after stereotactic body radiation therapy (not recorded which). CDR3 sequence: CASSAGTPRAQETQYF. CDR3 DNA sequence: TGTGCCAGCAGCGCCGGGACCCCTCGAGCACAAGAGACCCAGTACTTC.